A single sample is the source of the 13 T cell receptor beta chains below, sequenced in a study of T-cell reconstitution after alpha-beta-depleted transplantation in children. The library targeted TCRbeta and was prepared with unique molecular identifiers. Each CDR3 protein gets one entry after TCRdb re-called the PCR reads with MiXCR. Among about 640,000 distinct CDR3 sequences listed, around 16% were seen once. Sequencing used PBMCs from the stem cell graft donor, obtained from the stem cell graft. The receptors here all came from a human donor who donated a stem cell graft to a child with acute myeloid leukemia.

This clonotype was detected many times. The genes are TRBV6-1 and TRBJ1-1, with D uncertain. There are 13 residues in the CDR3. The germline V and J ends were trimmed by 8 bases and 5 bases, with 15 bases remaining between them. Germline-derived CDR1 and CDR2 are MNHNS and SASEGT. The CDR3 spells CASEQPGVTEAFF. CDR3 nucleotides: TGTGCCAGCGAACAGCCCGGGGTGACTGAAGCTTTCTTT.

As concerns this clonotype: Since the CDR3 does not end with the conserved phenylalanine or tryptophan, this likely comes from a read error. The gene calls are TRBV15 and TRBJ2-1; D might be TRBD2 (6 bases). V dropped 0 bases and J dropped 9 bases, with 9 bases sitting between them. CDR1 LNHNV and CDR2 YYDKDF come from the germline V gene (reference sequence). This CDR3 contains 13 residues. CDR3 sequence: CATSRDAGSEQFL. CDR3 nucleotide sequence: TGTGCCACCAGCAGAGATGCGGGGTCTGAGCAGTTCCTC.

The chain carries TRBV7-2 and TRBJ2-3, with 8 bases aligning to TRBD2. CDR1 is SGHTA, CDR2 FQGNSA, per germline. This CDR3 has 14 amino acids. Losses at the gene ends were 6 bases for V and 4 bases for J; bases not matched to a gene: 6. CDR3 DNA: TGTGCCAGCAGGAAGCGGGGGAGCCCAGATACGCAGTATTTT. It is translated as CASRKRGSPDTQYF.

The table lists this clonotype with many counts. The chain links TRBV20-1 to TRBJ1-5, with TRBD1 identical over 7 bases. CDR3 length: 17 residues. CDR1 and CDR2 (germline): DFQATT, SNEGSKA (reference sequence). Germline trimming cut 5 bases from V and 1 base from J; bases unmatched to any gene: 14. The CDR3 coding sequence is TGCAGTGCTGTCCGGGCAGGGGGGTATGCGAGCAATCAGCCCCAGCATTTT. Protein: CSAVRAGGYASNQPQHF.

The table lists this clonotype with many counts. The CDR3 DNA sequence: TGCAGCGTTGAAGGCAGGGTAGGGGAGACCCAGTACTTC. Amino acids: CSVEGRVGETQYF. The rearrangement links TRBV29-1 to TRBJ2-5; D is perhaps TRBD1 (5 bases). The V gene's germline CDR1 is SQVTM and CDR2 ANQGSEA. The V gene lost 1 base and the J gene lost 5 bases, with 11 bases spanning the gap. The CDR3 runs to 13 residues.

This clonotype was counted between two and nine times. This chain joins TRBV15 and TRBJ1-1; no firm D call. CDR3 size: 15 residues. The V gene lost 3 bases and the J gene lost 2 bases, with 13 bases spanning the gap. Per the germline V gene, CDR1 is LNHNV and CDR2 is YYDKDF (reference sequence). CDR3 region: CATSSFREGNTEAFF. The CDR3 nucleotides are TGTGCCACCAGCAGCTTTCGTGAAGGAAACACTGAAGCTTTCTTT. The entire variable domain, with the rest obtained from reference TRBV15 and TRBJ1-1, is as follows: DAMVIQNPRYQVTQFGKPVTLSCSQTLNHNVMYWYQQKSSQAPKLLFHYYDKDFNNEADTPDNFQSRRPNTSFCFLDIRSPGLGDTAMYLCATSSFREGNTEAFFGQGTRLTVV.

This chain uses TRBV5-1 with TRBJ2-5; the match to TRBD1 covers 8 bases. This CDR3 comprises 14 residues. The ends lost 4 bases at V and 4 bases at J; junction bases unmatched: 6. The germline gives CDR1 SGHRS, CDR2 YFSETQ. The CDR3 bases are TGCGCCAGCAGCCGTTGGGACAGGACAGAGACCCAGTACTTC. Protein: CASSRWDRTETQYF.

This clonotype has ten or more counts. The gene calls are TRBV6-5 and TRBJ2-1, with D perhaps matching TRBD2 (5 bases). The CDR3 length is 13 residues. Germline V CDR1 and CDR2: MNHEY, SVGAGI. Trimming shortened V by 0 bases and J by 7 bases, and 7 bases separated the two germline ends. As DNA, the CDR3 is TGTGCCAGCAGTTACTCACGGGGAAATGAGCAGTTCTTC. It yields the protein CASSYSRGNEQFF.

This clonotype came up a few times. The chain is built from TRBV5-1 and TRBJ2-1; D gene uncertain. Germline V gene data show CDR1 as SGHRS and CDR2 as YFSETQ. V was cut by 4 bases and J by 9 bases, with 29 bases left in between. This CDR3 has 18 amino acids. The CDR3 sequence: CASSASSSSSNPLGEQFF. As DNA, the CDR3 is TGCGCCAGCAGCGCGTCCTCCTCTTCCTCGAATCCCTTGGGTGAGCAGTTCTTC.

On this clonotype: One base away lies a much larger clone, so this may be a sequencing read error. The chain is built from TRBV20-1 and TRBJ2-7; D may match TRBD1 or TRBD2 (5 bases each). CDR3 length: 14 residues. The germline V gene encodes CDR1 DFQATT and CDR2 SNEGSKA (reference sequence). The CDR3 DNA reads as TGCAGTGCTGCCCCGGCCAGGGACGCCTACGAGCAGTGCTTC. It is translated as CSAAPARDAYEQCF.

This clonotype was observed a handful of times. CDR3 loop: CASSSRGQVADNEQFF. Written as DNA, the CDR3 is TGTGCCAGCAGCTCAAGGGGACAGGTCGCGGACAATGAGCAGTTCTTC. The chain employs TRBV7-2 and TRBJ2-1; 8 nucleotides agree with TRBD1. Germline lookup yields CDR1 SGHTA and CDR2 FQGNSA. Trimming cost V 4 bases and J 5 bases; bases outside gene matches: 10. CDR3 size: 16 residues.

This clonotype came up many times. The chain links TRBV29-1 to TRBJ1-1, with D maybe TRBD1 (5 bases). Germline assignment: CDR1 SQVTM and CDR2 ANQGSEA. V lost 4 bases and J 7 bases, leaving 13 bases between the germline ends. The CDR3 sequence is 12 residues long. The CDR3 bases are TGCAGCGTTGTACGCAGGGCCGGTGAAGCTTTCTTT. Translating gives CSVVRRAGEAFF.

Ten or more counts support this clonotype. The genes are TRBV20-1 and TRBJ2-7; 8 bases match TRBD1. Germline CDR1 DFQATT, CDR2 SNEGSKA (reference sequence). The V segment lost 1 base and the J segment 1 base; nucleotides outside the gene matches: 3. The CDR3 covers 14 residues. The CDR3 sequence is CSARGGQGSYEQYF. The CDR3 DNA is TGCAGTGCTAGAGGCGGACAGGGTTCCTACGAGCAGTACTTC.